This TCR beta chain was profiled in a study of radiotherapy plus CTLA-4 blockade in lung cancer. Libraries were prepared by immunoSEQ multiplex PCR; TCRdb keeps only in-frame clonotypes and omits some of them. Here the sample spans 45,000 or so clones, 65% to 85% being singletons. About this clone: Its matching antigen is unknown.

Overall study findings and caveats: Response was reportedly best predicted by early blood T cell clone dynamics, with interferon-beta. TCR clones from tumors expanded in blood after radiotherapy plus ipilimumab.

V was clipped by 2 bases and J by 0 bases, with 7 bases between them. The CDR3 is 15 residues long. Per the germline V gene, CDR1 is KGHSH and CDR2 is LQKENI. The source material was peripheral blood, sampled from a patient treated with radiotherapy plus ipilimumab. The clonotype originates from a human donor with non-small cell lung cancer who had stable disease on radiotherapy plus ipilimumab. The chain joins TRBV18 to TRBJ2-2; the D is unclear. The CDR3 here is CASSPSRSNTGELFF. The CDR3 bases are TGTGCCAGCTCACCATCTAGGTCGAACACCGGGGAGCTGTTTTTT.